The clone carrying this T cell receptor (beta chain) was detected only once. This record comes from a study of CD8 T cells in Susac syndrome. This CDR3 is built from 15 residues. Looked up from germline, CDR1 is SGDLS and CDR2 is YYNGEE. Trimming removed 3 bases at V and 0 bases at J, with 12 bases between. RNA amounts of roughly 0.5 to 1 ug underwent reverse transcription with random hexamers. TCRdb recomputed calls from the immunoSEQ multiplex PCR reads with MiXCR, one row per CDR3 protein. The data hold 150,000 to 160,000 distinct CDR3 sequences, with around 95% observed a single time. The sample taken for sequencing was CD8+ T cells from PBMCs. The V call is TRBV9, the J call TRBJ1-1; D ambiguous. This TCR derives from a human donor with multiple sclerosis. CDR3 in amino acids: CASSAQGRLNTEAFF. The CDR3 coding sequence is TGTGCCAGCAGCGCCCAAGGACGGTTGAACACTGAAGCTTTCTTT.